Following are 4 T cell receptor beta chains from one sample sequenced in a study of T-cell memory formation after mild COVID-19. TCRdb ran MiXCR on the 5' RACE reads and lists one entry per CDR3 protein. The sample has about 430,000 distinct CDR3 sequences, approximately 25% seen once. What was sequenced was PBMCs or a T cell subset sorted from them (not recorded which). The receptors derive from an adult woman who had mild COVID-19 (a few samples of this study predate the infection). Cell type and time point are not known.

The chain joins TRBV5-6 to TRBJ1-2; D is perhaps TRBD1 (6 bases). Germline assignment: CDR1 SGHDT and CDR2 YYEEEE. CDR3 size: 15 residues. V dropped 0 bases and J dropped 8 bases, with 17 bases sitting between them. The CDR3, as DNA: TGTGCCAGCAGCTTGGGGACAGCGGTGGTTGTCGGCTACACCTTC. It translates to CASSLGTAVVVGYTF.

This CDR3 reads CASSLAETKYF. The CDR3 coding sequence is TGTGCCAGCAGCTTAGCCGAGACGAAGTATTTT. The rearrangement uses TRBV7-2 and TRBJ2-3, with D hard to call. Germline CDR1 SGHTA, CDR2 FQGNSA. V was trimmed by 0 bases and J by 13 bases, leaving 8 bases between them. The CDR3 length is 11 residues.

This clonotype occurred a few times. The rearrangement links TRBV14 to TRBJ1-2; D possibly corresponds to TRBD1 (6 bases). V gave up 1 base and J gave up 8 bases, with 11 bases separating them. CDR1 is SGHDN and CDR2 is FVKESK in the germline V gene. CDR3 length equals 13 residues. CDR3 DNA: TGTGCCAGCAGCCAAGCAGGGGCTGGAGGCTACACCTTC. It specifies CASSQAGAGGYTF.

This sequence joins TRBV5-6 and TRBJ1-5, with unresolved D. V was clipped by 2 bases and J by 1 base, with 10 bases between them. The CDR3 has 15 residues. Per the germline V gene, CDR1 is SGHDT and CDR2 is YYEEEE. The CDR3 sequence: CASSLYGGSNQPQHF. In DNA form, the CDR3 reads TGTGCCAGCAGCTTATACGGCGGAAGCAATCAGCCCCAGCATTTT.